The 32 T cell receptor beta chains given below trace back to one sample, sequenced in a study of beta chain features in type 1 diabetes. Sequencing targeted expressed TCRB transcripts, as all isolated RNA had been reverse transcribed. The method was immunoSEQ multiplex PCR; TCRdb's version includes in-frame clones alone and lacks a portion of them. The data contain fewer than 250,000 clones, 9.6% of them singletons. The sequenced sample consisted of naive CD4+ T cells from blood. These receptors originate from a woman younger than 30 in good health.

This clone was seen at least ten times. The chain joins TRBV10-3 to TRBJ2-1, with 10 bases matching TRBD2. After removal of 4 bases from V and 7 bases from J, the junction contained 4 bases not matched to a gene. The germline CDR1 and CDR2 sequences are ENHRY and SYGVKD. The CDR3 is 14 amino acids. CDR3 bases: TGTGCCATCAGTGCTAGCGGGAGAAGAAATGAGCAGTTCTTC. Its protein is CAISASGRRNEQFF.

This clone showed up just a few times. The DNA for the CDR3 is TGTGCCAGCAGCTTGGCTAGGGGACAGGGGGCGGAGACCCAGTACTTC. It specifies CASSLARGQGAETQYF. This rearrangement joins TRBV5-6 to TRBJ2-5, with TRBD1 matching over 12 bases. The ends lost 0 bases at V and 5 bases at J; junction bases unmatched: 5. CDR1 and CDR2 from the germline V gene are SGHDT and YYEEEE. The CDR3 contains 16 residues.

Only a few counts were recorded for this clone. The chain combines TRBV5-1 with TRBJ2-7, with 10 bases that match TRBD2. The germline V gene has CDR1 SGHRS and CDR2 YFSETQ. CDR3 size: 16 residues. V gave up 2 bases and J gave up 1 base; unmatched junction bases: 6. In DNA, the CDR3 is TGCGCCAGCAGCTTCGGAGCGGGGGGGATATCCTACGAGCAGTACTTC. The encoded protein is CASSFGAGGISYEQYF.

This sequence joins TRBV4-1 and TRBJ1-2; tentative D call: TRBD1 (6 bases). The CDR3 is made up of 16 amino acids. Germline V CDR1 and CDR2: MGHRA, YSYEKL. With 0 bases removed from V and 6 bases from J, the gap between germline ends came to 17 bases. CDR3 protein: CASSQDRTQGWNGYTF. CDR3 coding DNA: TGCGCCAGCAGCCAAGATCGGACCCAGGGGTGGAATGGCTACACCTTC.

The sample holds a few counts of this clone. The J gene is TRBJ1-2, the V gene TRBV2, with a possible D match to TRBD1 (6 bases). Trimming removed 6 bases from V and 7 bases from J, with 21 bases in between. This CDR3 has 15 amino acids. Germline loops: CDR1 SNHLY, CDR2 FYNNEI. CDR3 bases: TGTGCCAGCAGAATCAGGACAGAAAATTTCTCTGGCTACACCTTC. Translation: CASRIRTENFSGYTF.

This clone has only a few counts. The chain carries TRBV6-6 and TRBJ2-5; D unresolved. V was shortened by 2 bases and J by 8 bases, with 9 bases between the two germline ends. In germline, CDR1 is MNHNY, CDR2 SVGAGI (reference sequence). The CDR3 sequence is 12 residues long. The CDR3 sequence: CASSYELKTQYF. The CDR3 DNA is TGTGCCAGCAGTTACGAACTAAAAACCCAGTACTTC.

Only a few counts were recorded for this clone. V gene TRBV27 combines with J gene TRBJ2-7; D perhaps matches TRBD2 (6 bases). Between the trimmed V and J ends, which lost 5 bases and 2 bases, there was a span of 16 bases. This CDR3 region has 15 residues. From germline, CDR1 is MNHEY and CDR2 SMNVEV (reference sequence). The CDR3 sequence is CASSQGSGATYEQYF. CDR3 in DNA: TGTGCCAGCAGTCAAGGTAGCGGAGCAACCTACGAGCAGTACTTC.

Only a few counts were recorded for this clone. The V gene is TRBV5-1, the J gene TRBJ1-4; TRBD1 matches 11 bases. Looked up from germline, CDR1 is SGHRS and CDR2 is YFSETQ. This CDR3 comprises 18 residues. Trimming at V came to 6 bases and at J to 2 bases, leaving 12 bases not matched to a gene. The CDR3 region is CASTLGRTGGGTNEKLFF. The CDR3, as DNA: TGCGCCAGCACCCTCGGGAGGACAGGGGGCGGCACTAATGAAAAACTGTTTTTT.

This clone has a handful of counts. The genes are TRBV4-2 and TRBJ1-1; TRBD1 is a possible D gene (6 bases). Germline CDR1 LGHNA, CDR2 YNFKEQ. This CDR3 has 14 residues. The V and J ends lost 0 bases and 6 bases respectively, with 11 bases between them. The CDR3 DNA reads TGTGCCAGCAGCCAAGAACGGGGGGGCCCTGAAGCTTTCTTT. This sequence encodes CASSQERGGPEAFF.

This chain uses TRBV30 with TRBJ1-2, with TRBD1 as a possible D gene (5 bases). CDR3 length: 11 residues. The ends were cut back, 4 bases at V and 4 bases at J, with 7 bases in the middle. Germline V gene sequence: CDR1 GTSNPN, CDR2 SVGIG (reference sequence). This chain's CDR3 is CAWTGLYGYTF. In DNA form, the CDR3 reads TGTGCCTGGACGGGACTCTATGGCTACACCTTC.

In regard to this clone: Germline and junction disagree at one end, which may indicate a read error. The chain combines TRBV7-7 with TRBJ2-2; 15 positions agree with TRBD2. This CDR3 comprises 20 residues. Germline assignment: CDR1 SSHAT and CDR2 FNYEAQ (reference sequence). This CDR3 reads CASRKGLAGGWGPNTGELFF. As DNA, the CDR3 is TGTGCTAGCAGAAAGGGACTAGCGGGGGGCTGGGGACCGAACACCGGGGAGCTGTTTTTT.

The CDR3 spells CASSLSASGRVNIQYF. As DNA, the CDR3 is TGTGCCAGCAGCTTATCCGCTAGCGGGAGGGTAAACATTCAGTACTTC. The chain links TRBV7-2 to TRBJ2-4; 12 bases match TRBD2. With 2 bases clipped from V and 6 bases from J, the junction kept 5 bases outside the gene matches. The length of the CDR3 is 16 residues. CDR1 is SGHTA, CDR2 FQGNSA, per germline.

V and J are TRBV6-6 and TRBJ2-1; the D gene is possibly TRBD2 (7 bases). The V end lost 7 bases, the J end lost 4 bases, and 11 bases lay between the germline ends. The CDR3 contains 13 residues. Germline-derived CDR1 and CDR2 are MNHNY and SVGAGI (reference sequence). Written as DNA, the CDR3 is TGTGCCAGCACTAGGGGGGGATACAATGAGCAGTTCTTC. Encoded protein: CASTRGGYNEQFF.

This clone came up a few times. The genes are TRBV19 and TRBJ1-1; D unclear. The ends were cut back, 4 bases at V and 2 bases at J, with 11 bases in the middle. Germline V gene data show CDR1 as LNHDA and CDR2 as SQIVND (reference sequence). This CDR3 contains 14 residues. DNA of the CDR3: TGTGCCAGTAGTAGAAGACACCTCAACACTGAAGCTTTCTTT. It yields the protein CASSRRHLNTEAFF.

This clone was found a few times. The chain links TRBV11-2 to TRBJ2-1; possible D gene TRBD2, 6 bases. V lost 1 base to trimming and J lost 0 bases, with 10 bases between them. Germline values: CDR1 SGHAT, CDR2 FQNNGV. This CDR3 contains 16 residues. The CDR3 region has the DNA TGTGCCAGCAGCTTAGCCGGGACTTCCTCCTACAATGAGCAGTTCTTC. This translates into CASSLAGTSSYNEQFF.

This clone has a count of ten or more. CDR3 in DNA: TGTGCCAGCAGCGTAGGTCCTAGCGGCGTAAACAATGAGCAGTTCTTC. It specifies CASSVGPSGVNNEQFF. The chain uses TRBV9 and TRBJ2-1; 7 bases fit TRBD2. Trimming took 0 bases from V and 5 from J; bases not matched to a gene: 8. This CDR3 region has 16 residues. Germline V gene lookup returns CDR1 SGDLS and CDR2 YYNGEE.

This clone has just a few counts. The rearrangement links TRBV27 to TRBJ1-1; 12 bases fit TRBD1. Per the germline V gene, CDR1 is MNHEY and CDR2 is SMNVEV (reference sequence). CDR3 length equals 14 residues. J was trimmed by 10 bases and V by 6 bases; bases with no gene match: 9. The CDR3, as DNA: TGTGCCAGCAGACCTGGGACAGGGGGCATGGGAGCTTTCTTT. This encodes CASRPGTGGMGAFF.

The CDR3 DNA reads TGTGCCTGGATCCGACAGGGGGCCGGCAATCAGCCCCAGCATTTT. It translates to CAWIRQGAGNQPQHF. The V call is TRBV30, the J call TRBJ1-5, with 10 bases fitting TRBD1. The trim removed 4 bases at V and 2 bases at J, leaving 5 bases unmatched. Germline V gives CDR1 GTSNPN, CDR2 SVGIG (reference sequence). The CDR3 has 15 residues. The variable domain in full, completed from reference TRBV30 and TRBJ1-5, reads SQTIHQWPATLVQPVGSPLSLECTVEGTSNPNLYWYRQAAGRGLQLLFYSVGIGQISSEVPQNLSASRPQDRQFILSSKKLLLSDSGFYLCAWIRQGAGNQPQHFGDGTRLSIL.

This clone was seen many times. The J gene is TRBJ2-5, the V gene TRBV7-9; D uncertain. With 3 bases removed from V and 5 bases from J, the gap between germline ends came to 4 bases. Per germline, CDR1 SEHNR and CDR2 FQNEAQ (reference sequence). The CDR3 extends over 11 amino acids. DNA of the CDR3: TGTGCCAGCAGCTTCCAGGAGACCCAGTACTTC. Translation: CASSFQETQYF. Full variable domain (missing parts from reference TRBV7-9 and TRBJ2-5): DTGVSQNPRHKITKRGQNVTFRCDPISEHNRLYWYRQTLGQGPEFLTYFQNEAQLEKSRLLSDRFSAERPKGSFSTLEIQRTEQGDSAMYLCASSFQETQYFGPGTRLLVL.

The rearrangement uses TRBV7-2 and TRBJ2-1; D is uncertain. From germline, CDR1 is SGHTA and CDR2 FQGNSA. Trimming removed 1 base at V and 2 bases at J, with 6 bases between. The CDR3 totals 14 residues. CDR3 region: CASSLETAYNEQFF. The CDR3 DNA is TGTGCCAGCAGCTTAGAAACGGCCTACAATGAGCAGTTCTTC.

This clone was counted between two and nine times. CDR3 loop: CASSLETTGLGYEQYF. CDR3 DNA sequence: TGTGCCAGCAGCTTAGAGACGACAGGGTTGGGCTACGAGCAGTACTTC. The rearrangement joins TRBV11-2 to TRBJ2-7; 7 nucleotides match TRBD1. The V segment lost 0 bases and the J segment 3 bases; nucleotides outside the gene matches: 8. The CDR3 sequence is 16 residues long. Germline V gene sequence: CDR1 SGHAT, CDR2 FQNNGV.

The rearrangement uses TRBV7-2 and TRBJ1-5; D not certain. The CDR3 has 15 residues. Germline lookup yields CDR1 SGHTA and CDR2 FQGNSA. V was trimmed by 6 bases and J by 5 bases, leaving 17 bases between them. The CDR3 protein is CASSPTRGRDQPQHF. The CDR3 DNA reads TGTGCCAGCAGTCCCACGCGGGGAAGGGATCAGCCCCAGCATTTT.

The chain joins TRBV11-2 to TRBJ2-3, with D perhaps TRBD1 (5 bases). V was cut by 6 bases and J by 3 bases, with 16 bases left in between. This CDR3 comprises 15 residues. The germline V gene has CDR1 SGHAT and CDR2 FQNNGV. The CDR3 here is CASSAAREGTDTQYF. CDR3 sequence (DNA): TGTGCCAGCAGTGCTGCCAGGGAAGGAACAGATACGCAGTATTTT.

The V and J genes are TRBV4-2 and TRBJ2-7; TRBD1 agrees at 9 bases. Germline CDR1 reads LGHNA; CDR2 reads YNFKEQ. The CDR3 is 15 residues long. J gave up 3 bases and V 2 bases, and 5 bases lay outside the gene matches. CDR3 protein: CASSQPGQGVYEQYF. The CDR3 DNA follows: TGTGCCAGCAGCCAACCGGGACAGGGAGTCTACGAGCAGTACTTC.

This clone was seen a few times. The CDR3 loop is CASSHRRGSSYNEQFF. CDR3 in DNA: TGTGCCAGCAGCCACCGAAGGGGGAGCTCCTACAATGAGCAGTTCTTC. The chain recombines TRBV4-2 with TRBJ2-1; weak D call: TRBD1 (6 bases). V lost 3 bases, J lost 0 bases, and 12 bases lay in between. The CDR3 spans 16 residues. Per germline, CDR1 LGHNA and CDR2 YNFKEQ.

The rearrangement links TRBV6-6 to TRBJ2-7; a possible D gene is TRBD1 (6 bases). CDR3 size: 13 residues. The germline V and J ends were trimmed by 6 bases and 1 base, with 10 bases remaining between them. Germline values: CDR1 MNHNY, CDR2 SVGAGI (reference sequence). CDR3 DNA: TGTGCCAGCAGACGCACAGGGTCCTACGAGCAGTACTTC. This encodes CASRRTGSYEQYF.

This clone was counted a few times. V usage is TRBV20-1 and J usage is TRBJ2-3; D unclear. The V gene lost 6 bases and the J gene lost 7 bases, with 11 bases spanning the gap. CDR3 size: 11 residues. Per the germline V gene, CDR1 is DFQATT and CDR2 is SNEGSKA (reference sequence). CDR3 loop: CSATPQNTQYF. The CDR3 nucleotides read TGCAGTGCCACACCCCAGAATACGCAGTATTTT.

The chain joins TRBV2 to TRBJ1-4, with TRBD1 matching 9 bases. Germline CDR1 is SNHLY and CDR2 is FYNNEI. The trim removed 5 bases at V and 8 bases at J, leaving 6 bases unmatched. CDR3 size: 14 residues. In DNA form, the CDR3 reads TGTGCCAGCAGTCCGGACAGGGGTTGGGAAAAACTGTTTTTT. This encodes CASSPDRGWEKLFF.

This clone was detected a few times. This chain uses TRBV5-4 with TRBJ2-1, with TRBD2 matching 8 bases. V trimming: 3 bases; J trimming: 4 bases; junction bases outside the gene matches: 6. The CDR3 loop spans 15 amino acids. CDR1 is SGHNT and CDR2 is YYREEE in the germline V gene (reference sequence). The CDR3 coding sequence is TGTGCCAGCAGCTCCGGGACTAGGGGATACAATGAGCAGTTCTTC. Protein: CASSSGTRGYNEQFF.

This clone has just a few counts. This rearrangement joins TRBV6-1 to TRBJ2-5; a possible D gene is TRBD1 (5 bases). In germline, CDR1 is MNHNS, CDR2 SASEGT. This CDR3 region has 14 residues. V shed 5 bases and J shed 3 bases, with 13 bases lying between them. The CDR3 sequence is CASSPGWSEETQYF. The CDR3 nucleotides are TGTGCCAGCAGTCCAGGGTGGTCAGAAGAGACCCAGTACTTC.

This clone has just a few counts. The V call is TRBV30, the J call TRBJ1-2; TRBD1 matches 7 bases. The CDR3 runs 12 residues. CDR1 is GTSNPN, CDR2 SVGIG, per germline (reference sequence). Germline trimming cut 7 bases from V and 8 bases from J; bases unmatched to any gene: 10. The CDR3 region is CASRQGRGGYTF. In DNA, the CDR3 is TGTGCCTCGAGACAGGGTAGGGGCGGCTACACCTTC.

This clone was detected a few times. This rearrangement joins TRBV5-4 to TRBJ1-1; possible D gene TRBD1, 6 bases. The length of the CDR3 is 15 residues. Per the germline V gene, CDR1 is SGHNT and CDR2 is YYREEE (reference sequence). V was trimmed by 3 bases and J by 0 bases, leaving 12 bases between them. The CDR3 nucleotides read TGTGCCAGCAGCTCGAGGACAGACCTGAACACTGAAGCTTTCTTT. Encoded protein: CASSSRTDLNTEAFF.